This TCR beta chain was sequenced for a study of blood T cell repertoires in COVID-19. About the study: Collection of acute and convalescent COVID-19 samples took place in the United States, Italy and Spain. PBMCs, B-cell-depleted T cells, or T cells were the source of the cDNA or gDNA that made up the material.

Germline loops: CDR1 LGHDT, CDR2 YNNKEL (reference sequence). This CDR3 region has 17 residues. V was shortened by 4 bases and J by 0 bases, with 16 bases between the two germline ends. Original processing notes: How many nucleated cells were present was estimated from reference gene primer amplification. The repertoire was sequenced with immunoSEQ multiplex PCR; TCRdb's copy has only in-frame clones and lacks some. That table furnishes V, J and clone size, whereas the DNA furnished D and trimming. The data hold over 85,000 clones, with 85% observed a single time. This TCR was sampled from a man in his sixties with acute or convalescent COVID-19. Sequences were obtained from peripheral blood. The V gene is TRBV3-1 (or the pseudogene TRBV3-2), the J gene TRBJ2-1; D may be TRBD2 (5 bases). CDR3: CASSLPRGFSSYNEQFF. The CDR3 DNA is TGTGCCAGCAGCCTCCCCCGGGGTTTCAGCTCCTACAATGAGCAGTTCTTC.